What follows are 19 T cell receptor beta chains derived from one specimen sequenced in a study of PD-1 blockade in classical Hodgkin lymphoma. As for time point: cycle 4 day 1 (C4D1), after around six weeks of nivolumab. Exposure to brentuximab vedotin varied, and each patient had relapsed following autologous stem cell transplantation. Profiling relied on immunoSEQ multiplex PCR, and the TCRdb table lists in-frame clones only, not all of them. The sample contains tens of thousands of clones, approximately 80% of which appear only once. The sample consisted of peripheral blood mononuclear cells (PBMCs), taken before the fourth cycle of nivolumab. The source is a human donor with classical Hodgkin lymphoma.

Written as DNA, the CDR3 is TGTGCCATCAGTGAGCGCCGGGACTTATGGAATGAGCAGTTCTTC. This encodes CAISERRDLWNEQFF. The V call is TRBV10-3, the J call TRBJ2-1; D may be TRBD2 (6 bases). Trimming left V 2 bases short and J 7 bases short, with 15 bases between. Germline V gives CDR1 ENHRY, CDR2 SYGVKD. The CDR3 sequence is 15 residues long.

The table lists this clone with a count of one. This chain joins TRBV7-9 and TRBJ1-1; maybe TRBD1 (5 bases). Trimming removed 7 bases at V and 8 bases at J, with 17 bases between. From germline, CDR1 is SEHNR and CDR2 FQNEAQ (reference sequence). The CDR3 loop spans 13 amino acids. The CDR3 DNA is TGTGCCAGCACGGAGAGGGACTCTACAGAAGCTTTCTTT. It specifies CASTERDSTEAFF.

About this clone: Additional DNA sequences in this sample encode the identical CDR3. This chain joins TRBV5-4 and TRBJ2-5; D remains ambiguous. CDR1 and CDR2 (germline): SGHNT, YYREEE (reference sequence). Trimming left V 0 bases short and J 1 base short, with 7 bases between. This CDR3 is built from 14 residues. CDR3 region: CASSLAGTQETQYF. CDR3 in DNA: TGTGCCAGCAGCTTGGCGGGTACCCAAGAGACCCAGTACTTC.

This clone turned up a few times. The chain has TRBV7-8 and TRBJ2-5; 9 positions agree with TRBD1. Germline lookup yields CDR1 SGHVS and CDR2 FQNEAQ. The junction had 4 bases not matched to a gene; V was cut back by 5 bases and J by 3 bases. The CDR3 is 14 amino acids. The CDR3 is CASSPRTGEETQYF. The CDR3 DNA is TGTGCCAGCAGCCCCCGGACAGGGGAAGAGACCCAGTACTTC. The full variable domain, completed using reference TRBV7-8 and TRBJ2-5, is GAGVSQSPRYKVAKRGQDVALRCDPISGHVSLFWYQQALGQGPEFLTYFQNEAQLDKSGLPSDRFFAERPEGSVSTLKIQRTQQEDSAVYLCASSPRTGEETQYFGPGTRLLVL.

This clone was recorded only once. The CDR3 DNA reads as TGTGCCAGCAGCTTCGGCTCTAGCAGCGGGGCCGGGGAGCTGTTTTTT. Residues: CASSFGSSSGAGELFF. The J gene is TRBJ2-2, the V gene TRBV7-2; 7 bases are a match to TRBD2. There are 16 residues in the CDR3. V shed 3 bases, J shed 6 bases, and the junction held 10 bases outside the gene matches. CDR1 is SGHTA and CDR2 is FQGNSA in the germline V gene.

The J gene is TRBJ1-1, the V gene TRBV5-1, with D hard to call. The germline gives CDR1 SGHRS, CDR2 YFSETQ. V lost 1 base and J 1 base, leaving 5 bases between the germline ends. The CDR3 runs 13 residues. The CDR3, as DNA: TGCGCCAGCAGCTTGCGGGGGAACACTGAAGCTTTCTTT. The encoded protein is CASSLRGNTEAFF.

This chain links TRBV11-1 with TRBJ2-4, with D perhaps TRBD1 (6 bases). Germline assignment: CDR1 SGHAT and CDR2 FQDESV (reference sequence). The CDR3 consists of 15 residues. The V end was cut by 5 bases, the J end by 2 bases, with 13 bases between. The CDR3 sequence is CASSITQGTKNIQYF. Here the CDR3 DNA reads TGTGCCAGCAGCATTACACAGGGTACCAAAAACATTCAGTACTTC.

This clone was found many times. The CDR3 loop reads CASGTAATTGNTIYF. The DNA of the CDR3 is TGTGCCAGTGGGACAGCCGCTACTACTGGAAACACCATATATTTT. This chain links TRBV19 with TRBJ1-3; TRBD1 matches 7 bases. This CDR3 has 15 residues. Germline lookup yields CDR1 LNHDA and CDR2 SQIVND (reference sequence). The ends lost 8 bases at V and 2 bases at J; junction bases unmatched: 9.

CDR3 residues: CASSSDSRRNTIYF. The CDR3 DNA reads TGTGCCAGCAGTTCTGACAGCAGGAGAAACACCATATATTTT. V and J are TRBV7-9 and TRBJ1-3; TRBD1 is a possible D gene (5 bases). The CDR3 has 14 residues. V was clipped by 6 bases and J by 5 bases, with 14 bases between them. Looked up from germline, CDR1 is SEHNR and CDR2 is FQNEAQ (reference sequence).

The chain has TRBV29-1 and TRBJ2-7; D may be TRBD1 (5 bases). The CDR3 loop spans 11 amino acids. CDR1 and CDR2 (germline): SQVTM, ANQGSEA. V lost 6 bases, J lost 4 bases, and 10 bases lay in between. The CDR3 here is CSVRDSYEQYF. CDR3 DNA: TGCAGCGTCAGAGACAGTTACGAGCAGTACTTC.

The rearrangement joins TRBV7-3 to TRBJ2-4; 8 positions match TRBD2. V shed 5 bases, J shed 8 bases, and the junction held 8 bases outside the gene matches. Germline-derived CDR1 and CDR2 are SGHTA and FQGTGA. The CDR3 has 14 amino acids. The CDR3 region has the DNA TGTGCCAGCAGCCCCGGGACTAGTCAGGACATTCAGTACTTC. Protein product: CASSPGTSQDIQYF.

The genes are TRBV9 and TRBJ2-3; 10 bases align to TRBD2. The CDR3 is made up of 16 amino acids. Germline loops: CDR1 SGDLS, CDR2 YYNGEE. J gave up 4 bases and V 4 bases, and 9 bases lay outside the gene matches. The chain's CDR3 is CASSHASGRNADTQYF. The CDR3 DNA sequence: TGTGCCAGCAGCCATGCTAGCGGGAGAAATGCAGATACGCAGTATTTT.

This sequence joins TRBV4-3 and TRBJ1-6; possibly TRBD1 for D (6 bases). The germline V gene encodes CDR1 LGHNA and CDR2 YSLEER. V lost 0 bases to trimming and J lost 8 bases, with 11 bases between them. The CDR3 sequence is 15 residues long. Here the CDR3 DNA reads TGCGCCAGCAGCCAAGAAGCAGGGGCCGATTCACCCCTCCACTTT. Its translation is CASSQEAGADSPLHF.

The sample holds a few counts of this clone. The chain carries TRBV18 and TRBJ2-4; 8 bases agree with TRBD2. Per the germline V gene, CDR1 is KGHSH and CDR2 is LQKENI. Unmatched junction bases numbered 5, after V lost 6 bases and J lost 1 base. The CDR3 has 15 residues. CDR3 region: CASSPSGSAKNIQYF. CDR3 nucleotides: TGTGCCAGCTCCCCTAGCGGGTCGGCCAAAAACATTCAGTACTTC.

This chain links TRBV7-9 with TRBJ2-3; D gene uncertain. This CDR3 spans 11 amino acids. The ends were cut back, 5 bases at V and 3 bases at J, with 3 bases in the middle. Germline V gives CDR1 SEHNR, CDR2 FQNEAQ (reference sequence). CDR3 in DNA: TGTGCCAGCAGCAATACAGATACGCAGTATTTT. Translation: CASSNTDTQYF.

Written as DNA, the CDR3 is TGTGCCAGCAGTGGCACCCGGAACTCTGGAAACACCATATATTTT. Translated, it gives CASSGTRNSGNTIYF. The chain employs TRBV2 and TRBJ1-3; no reliable D call. The ends were cut back, 4 bases at V and 0 bases at J, with 10 bases in the middle. This CDR3 contains 15 residues. Germline assignment: CDR1 SNHLY and CDR2 FYNNEI.

This chain connects TRBV28 to TRBJ2-5, with TRBD2 identical over 8 bases. This CDR3 spans 12 amino acids. The V segment lost 10 bases and the J segment 4 bases; nucleotides outside the gene matches: 5. Germline assignment: CDR1 MDHEN and CDR2 SYDVKM. CDR3 residues: CATIGLAETQYF. In nucleotides, the CDR3 is TGTGCCACTATAGGACTAGCAGAGACCCAGTACTTC.

This clone has a single count. The chain joins TRBV5-1 to TRBJ2-7; 7 positions agree with TRBD2. This CDR3 contains 15 residues. The germline CDR1 and CDR2 sequences are SGHRS and YFSETQ. Losses at the gene ends were 0 bases for V and 6 bases for J; bases not matched to a gene: 9. The CDR3 coding sequence is TGCGCCAGCAGCTTGGTTGTGGGAGGGCTCCCCGAGCAGTACTTC. As protein: CASSLVVGGLPEQYF.

This clone was recorded a few times. V is TRBV5-4 and J is TRBJ2-3, with a possible D match to TRBD1 (6 bases). Germline values: CDR1 SGHNT, CDR2 YYREEE (reference sequence). With 0 bases removed from V and 7 bases from J, the gap between germline ends came to 21 bases. There are 17 residues in the CDR3. The CDR3 bases are TGTGCCAGCAGCTTGGCCGGGGCAGGGGATGTAAAGTATACGCAGTATTTT. Its translation: CASSLAGAGDVKYTQYF. Variable domain in full (rest from reference TRBV5-4 and TRBJ2-3): ETGVTQSPTHLIKTRGQQVTLRCSSQSGHNTVSWYQQALGQGPQFIFQYYREEENGRGNFPPRFSGLQFPNYSSELNVNALELDDSALYLCASSLAGAGDVKYTQYFGPGTRLTVL.